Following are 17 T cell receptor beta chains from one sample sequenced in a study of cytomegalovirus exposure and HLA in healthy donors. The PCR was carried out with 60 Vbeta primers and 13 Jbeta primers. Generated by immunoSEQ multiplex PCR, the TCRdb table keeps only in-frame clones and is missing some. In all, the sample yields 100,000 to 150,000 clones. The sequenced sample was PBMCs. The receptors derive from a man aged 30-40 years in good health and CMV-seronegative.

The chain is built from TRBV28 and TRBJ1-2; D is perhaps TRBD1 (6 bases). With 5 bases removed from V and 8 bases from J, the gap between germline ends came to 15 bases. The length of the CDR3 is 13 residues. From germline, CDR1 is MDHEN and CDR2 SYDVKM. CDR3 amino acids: CASSVTGWRGYTF. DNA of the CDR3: TGTGCCAGCAGTGTAACAGGGTGGCGGGGCTACACCTTC.

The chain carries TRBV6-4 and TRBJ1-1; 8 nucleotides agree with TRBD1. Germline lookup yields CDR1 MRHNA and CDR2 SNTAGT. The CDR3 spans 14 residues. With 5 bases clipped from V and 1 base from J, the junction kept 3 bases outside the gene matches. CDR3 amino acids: CASSPGQENTEAFF. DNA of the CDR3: TGTGCCAGCAGTCCGGGACAGGAGAACACTGAAGCTTTCTTT.

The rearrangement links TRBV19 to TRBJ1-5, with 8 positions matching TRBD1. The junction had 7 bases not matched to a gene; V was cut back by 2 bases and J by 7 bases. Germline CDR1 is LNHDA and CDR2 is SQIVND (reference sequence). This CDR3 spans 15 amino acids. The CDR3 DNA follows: TGTGCCAGTAGTATATCCCCGGACAGGGTACAGCCCCAGCATTTT. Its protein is CASSISPDRVQPQHF. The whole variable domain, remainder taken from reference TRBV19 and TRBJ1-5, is DGGITQSPKYLFRKEGQNVTLSCEQNLNHDAMYWYRQDPGQGLRLIYYSQIVNDFQKGDIAEGYSVSREKKESFPLTVTSAQKNPTAFYLCASSISPDRVQPQHFGDGTRLSIL.

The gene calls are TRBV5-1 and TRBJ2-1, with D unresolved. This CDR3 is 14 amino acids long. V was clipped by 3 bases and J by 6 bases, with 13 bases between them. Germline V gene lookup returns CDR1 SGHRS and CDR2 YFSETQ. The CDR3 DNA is TGCGCCAGCAGCTCCGCCCTGGCCTCCAATGAGCAGTTCTTC. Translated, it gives CASSSALASNEQFF.

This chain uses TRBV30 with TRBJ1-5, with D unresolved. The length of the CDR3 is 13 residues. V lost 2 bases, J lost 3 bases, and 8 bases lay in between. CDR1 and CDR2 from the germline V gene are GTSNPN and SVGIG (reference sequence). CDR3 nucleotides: TGTGCCTGGAGTCCAGGTCCCAATCAGCCCCAGCATTTT. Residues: CAWSPGPNQPQHF.

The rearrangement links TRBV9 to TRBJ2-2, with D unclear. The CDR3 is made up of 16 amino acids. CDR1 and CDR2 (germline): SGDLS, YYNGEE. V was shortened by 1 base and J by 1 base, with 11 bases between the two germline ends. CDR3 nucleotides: TGTGCCAGCAGCGTAATCCCGATACAGAACACCGGGGAGCTGTTTTTT. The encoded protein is CASSVIPIQNTGELFF.

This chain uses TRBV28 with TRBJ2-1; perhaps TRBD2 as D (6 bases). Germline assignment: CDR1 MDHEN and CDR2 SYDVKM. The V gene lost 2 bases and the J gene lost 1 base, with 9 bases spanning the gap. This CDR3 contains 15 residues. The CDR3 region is CASSLTGVSYNEQFF. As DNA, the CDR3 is TGTGCCAGCAGTTTAACGGGAGTTTCCTACAATGAGCAGTTCTTC. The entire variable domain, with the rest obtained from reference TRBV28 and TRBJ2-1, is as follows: DVKVTQSSRYLVKRTGEKVFLECVQDMDHENMFWYRQDPGLGLRLIYFSYDVKMKEKGDIPEGYSVSREKKERFSLILESASTNQTSMYLCASSLTGVSYNEQFFGPGTRLTVL.

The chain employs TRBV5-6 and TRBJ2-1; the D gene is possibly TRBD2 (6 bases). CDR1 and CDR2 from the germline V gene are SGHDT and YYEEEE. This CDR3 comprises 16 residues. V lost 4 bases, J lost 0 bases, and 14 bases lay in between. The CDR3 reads CASSQRVRDSYNEQFF. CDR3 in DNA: TGTGCCAGCAGCCAGAGGGTGCGGGACTCCTACAATGAGCAGTTCTTC. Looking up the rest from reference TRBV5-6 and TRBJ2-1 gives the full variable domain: DAGVTQSPTHLIKTRGQQVTLRCSPKSGHDTVSWYQQALGQGPQFIFQYYEEEERQRGNFPDRFSGHQFPNYSSELNVNALLLGDSALYLCASSQRVRDSYNEQFFGPGTRLTVL.

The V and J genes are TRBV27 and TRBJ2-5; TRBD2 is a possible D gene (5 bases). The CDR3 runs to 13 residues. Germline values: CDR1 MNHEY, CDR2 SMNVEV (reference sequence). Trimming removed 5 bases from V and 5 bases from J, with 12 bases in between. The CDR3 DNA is TGTGCCAGCAGTCTAGCCCCCTCGGAGACCCAGTACTTC. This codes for CASSLAPSETQYF.

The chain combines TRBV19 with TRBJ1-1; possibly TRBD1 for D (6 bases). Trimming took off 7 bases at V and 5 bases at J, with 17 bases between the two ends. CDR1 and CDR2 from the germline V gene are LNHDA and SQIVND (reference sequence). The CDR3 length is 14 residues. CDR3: CASTEGGIRTEAFF. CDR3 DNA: TGTGCCAGTACCGAGGGGGGGATCAGGACTGAAGCTTTCTTT.

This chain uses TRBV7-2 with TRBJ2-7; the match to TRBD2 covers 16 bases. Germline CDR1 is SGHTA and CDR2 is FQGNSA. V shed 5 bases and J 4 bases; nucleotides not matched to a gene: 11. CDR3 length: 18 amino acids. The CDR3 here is CASSPSGTSGRAPYEQYF. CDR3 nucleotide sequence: TGTGCCAGCAGCCCATCCGGGACTAGCGGGAGGGCCCCGTACGAGCAGTACTTC.

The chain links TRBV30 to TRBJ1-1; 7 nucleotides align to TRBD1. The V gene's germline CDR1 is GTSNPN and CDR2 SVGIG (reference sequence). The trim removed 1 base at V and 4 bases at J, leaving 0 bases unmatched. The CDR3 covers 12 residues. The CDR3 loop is CAWSGDSTEAFF. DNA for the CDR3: TGTGCCTGGAGTGGGGACAGCACTGAAGCTTTCTTT. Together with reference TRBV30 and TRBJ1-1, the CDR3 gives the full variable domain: SQTIHQWPATLVQPVGSPLSLECTVEGTSNPNLYWYRQAAGRGLQLLFYSVGIGQISSEVPQNLSASRPQDRQFILSSKKLLLSDSGFYLCAWSGDSTEAFFGQGTRLTVV.

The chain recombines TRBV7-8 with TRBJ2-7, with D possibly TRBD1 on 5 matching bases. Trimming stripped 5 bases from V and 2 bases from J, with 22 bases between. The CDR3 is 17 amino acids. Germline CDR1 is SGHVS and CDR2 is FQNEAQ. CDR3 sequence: CASSPWGVERRAYEQYF. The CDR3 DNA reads TGTGCCAGCAGCCCGTGGGGCGTGGAGAGGAGAGCCTACGAGCAGTACTTC.

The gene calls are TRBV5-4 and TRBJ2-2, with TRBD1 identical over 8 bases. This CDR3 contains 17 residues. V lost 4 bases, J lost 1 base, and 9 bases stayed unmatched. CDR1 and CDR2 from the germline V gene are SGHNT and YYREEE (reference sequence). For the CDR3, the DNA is TGTGCCAGCAGCCAACTGCGGGACAGGTGGAACACCGGGGAGCTGTTTTTT. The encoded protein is CASSQLRDRWNTGELFF. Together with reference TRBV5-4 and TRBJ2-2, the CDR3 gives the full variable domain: ETGVTQSPTHLIKTRGQQVTLRCSSQSGHNTVSWYQQALGQGPQFIFQYYREEENGRGNFPPRFSGLQFPNYSSELNVNALELDDSALYLCASSQLRDRWNTGELFFGEGSRLTVL.

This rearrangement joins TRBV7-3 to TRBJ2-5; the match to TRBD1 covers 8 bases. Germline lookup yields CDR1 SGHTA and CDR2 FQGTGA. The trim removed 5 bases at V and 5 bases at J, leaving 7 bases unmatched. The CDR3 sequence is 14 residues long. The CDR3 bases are TGTGCCAGCAGCGGGACAGGATGGATGGAGACCCAGTACTTC. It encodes CASSGTGWMETQYF.

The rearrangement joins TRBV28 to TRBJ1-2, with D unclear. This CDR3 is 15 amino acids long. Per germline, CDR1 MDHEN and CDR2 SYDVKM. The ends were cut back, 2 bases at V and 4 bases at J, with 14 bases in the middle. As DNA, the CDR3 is TGTGCCAGCAGTTTAACGGACGTCGGGAGCTATGGCTACACCTTC. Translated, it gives CASSLTDVGSYGYTF.

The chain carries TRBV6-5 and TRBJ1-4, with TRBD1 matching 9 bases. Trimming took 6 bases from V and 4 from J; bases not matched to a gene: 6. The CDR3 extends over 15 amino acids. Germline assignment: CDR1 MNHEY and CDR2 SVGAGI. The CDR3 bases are TGTGCCAGCAGACCCGGGACAGGGATTAATGAAAAACTGTTTTTT. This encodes CASRPGTGINEKLFF.